This T cell receptor beta chain stems from a study of T-cell memory formation after mild COVID-19. Whole-study findings and limits: The study found balanced CD4/CD8 in clones contracting day 15 to 85 and a CD4+ lean in later expanders. The study found contracting CD4+ clones mainly in CM and EM and contracting CD8+ clones in EMRA. Within pre-infection memory, some responding clones were found, suggesting cross-reactive memory joined. What remained unconfirmed was the SARS-CoV-2 specificity of second-wave clones peaking on day 37.

One entry per CDR3 protein results from TCRdb running MiXCR on the 5' RACE reads. The profile shows fewer than 450,000 distinct CDR3 sequences, less than 25% of them singletons. This clonotype has a handful of counts. No antigen is known for it. The sequence was obtained from an adult woman who had mild COVID-19 (a few samples of this study predate the infection). Cell type and time point are not known. The material sequenced was PBMCs or a T cell subset sorted from them (not recorded which).

CDR3 sequence reads: CASSFGQGAPYEQYF. The CDR3 DNA reads as TGTGCCAGCAGCTTTGGTCAGGGGGCCCCCTACGAGCAGTACTTC. This chain connects TRBV7-6 to TRBJ2-7; 8 bases are a match to TRBD1. The ends lost 3 bases at V and 2 bases at J; junction bases unmatched: 6. The CDR3 loop spans 15 amino acids. Germline CDR1 is SGHVS and CDR2 is FNYEAQ.